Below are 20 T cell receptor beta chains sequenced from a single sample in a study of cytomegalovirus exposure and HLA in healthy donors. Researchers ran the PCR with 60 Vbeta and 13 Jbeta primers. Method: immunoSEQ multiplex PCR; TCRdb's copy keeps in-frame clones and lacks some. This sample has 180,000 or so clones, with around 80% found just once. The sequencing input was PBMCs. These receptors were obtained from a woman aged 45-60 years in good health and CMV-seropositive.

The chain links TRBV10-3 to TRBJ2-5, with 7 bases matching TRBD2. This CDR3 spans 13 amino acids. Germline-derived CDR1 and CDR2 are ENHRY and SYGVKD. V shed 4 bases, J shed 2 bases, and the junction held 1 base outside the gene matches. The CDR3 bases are TGTGCCATCAGTGTAGCGGGTCAAGAGACCCAGTACTTC. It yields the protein CAISVAGQETQYF.

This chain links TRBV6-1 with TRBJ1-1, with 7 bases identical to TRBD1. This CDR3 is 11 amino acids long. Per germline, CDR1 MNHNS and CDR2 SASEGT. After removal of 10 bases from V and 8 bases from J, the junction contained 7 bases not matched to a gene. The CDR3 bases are TGTGCCACTAGAAGACAGGGAGAAGCTTTCTTT. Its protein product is CATRRQGEAFF.

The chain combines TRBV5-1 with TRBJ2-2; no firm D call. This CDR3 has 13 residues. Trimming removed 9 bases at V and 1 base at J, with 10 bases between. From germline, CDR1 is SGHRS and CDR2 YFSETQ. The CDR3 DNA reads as TGCGCCATCACAAGAGGGAACACCGGGGAGCTGTTTTTT. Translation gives CAITRGNTGELFF.

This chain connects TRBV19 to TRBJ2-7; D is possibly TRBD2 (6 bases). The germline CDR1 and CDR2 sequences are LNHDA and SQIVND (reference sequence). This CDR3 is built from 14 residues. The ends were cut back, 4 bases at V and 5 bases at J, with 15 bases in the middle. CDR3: CASSKGGLAHEQYF. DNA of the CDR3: TGTGCCAGTAGTAAGGGAGGACTGGCACACGAGCAGTACTTC.

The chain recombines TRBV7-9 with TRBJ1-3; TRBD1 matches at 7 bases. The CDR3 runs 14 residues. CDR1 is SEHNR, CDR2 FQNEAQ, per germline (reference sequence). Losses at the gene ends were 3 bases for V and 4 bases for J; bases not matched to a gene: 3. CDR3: CASSFRDRGNTIYF. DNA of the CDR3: TGTGCCAGCAGCTTCCGGGACAGAGGAAACACCATATATTTT.

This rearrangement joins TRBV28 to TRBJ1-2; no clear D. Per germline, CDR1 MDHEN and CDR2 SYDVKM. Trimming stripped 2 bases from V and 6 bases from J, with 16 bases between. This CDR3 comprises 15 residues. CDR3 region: CASSLTPAQVNGYTF. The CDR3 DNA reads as TGTGCCAGCAGTTTAACGCCCGCCCAGGTGAATGGCTACACCTTC.

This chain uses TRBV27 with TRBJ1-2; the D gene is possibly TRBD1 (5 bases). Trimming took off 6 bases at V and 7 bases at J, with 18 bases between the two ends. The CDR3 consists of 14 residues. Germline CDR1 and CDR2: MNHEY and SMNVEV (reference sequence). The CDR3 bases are TGTGCCAGCAGCCCTGCGGGACTCACGGTTGGCTACACCTTC. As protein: CASSPAGLTVGYTF.

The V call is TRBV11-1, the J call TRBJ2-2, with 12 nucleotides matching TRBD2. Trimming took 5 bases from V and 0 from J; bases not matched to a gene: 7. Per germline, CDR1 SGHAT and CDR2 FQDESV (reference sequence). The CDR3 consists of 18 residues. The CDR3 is CASSQPTSGGPNTGELFF. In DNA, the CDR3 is TGTGCCAGCAGCCAGCCGACTAGCGGGGGCCCGAACACCGGGGAGCTGTTTTTT. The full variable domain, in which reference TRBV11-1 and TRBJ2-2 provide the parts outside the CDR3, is EAEVAQSPRYKITEKSQAVAFWCDPISGHATLYWYRQILGQGPELLVQFQDESVVDDSQLPKDRFSAERLKGVDSTLKIQPAELGDSAMYLCASSQPTSGGPNTGELFFGEGSRLTVL.

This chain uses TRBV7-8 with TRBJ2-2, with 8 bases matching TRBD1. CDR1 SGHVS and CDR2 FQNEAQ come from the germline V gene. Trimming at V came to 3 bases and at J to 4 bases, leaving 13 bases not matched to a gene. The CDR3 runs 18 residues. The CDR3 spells CASSLTGQGASGTGELFF. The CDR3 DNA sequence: TGTGCCAGCAGCTTGACTGGGCAGGGGGCTTCTGGCACCGGGGAGCTGTTTTTT.

CDR3 sequence (DNA): TGTGCCAGCAGCTCTTTCCCGACTGGAGGCGATGAAAAACTGTTTTTT. It specifies CASSSFPTGGDEKLFF. The chain uses TRBV7-9 and TRBJ1-4; unclear D gene. The CDR3 contains 16 residues. The V end lost 4 bases, the J end lost 6 bases, and 18 bases lay between the germline ends. Germline CDR1 and CDR2: SEHNR and FQNEAQ (reference sequence).

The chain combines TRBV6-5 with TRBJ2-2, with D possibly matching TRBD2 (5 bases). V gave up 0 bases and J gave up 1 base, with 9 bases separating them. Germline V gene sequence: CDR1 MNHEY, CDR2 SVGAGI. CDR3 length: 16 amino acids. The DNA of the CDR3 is TGTGCCAGCAGTTACTCCCCGGCGGGGAACACCGGGGAGCTGTTTTTT. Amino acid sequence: CASSYSPAGNTGELFF.

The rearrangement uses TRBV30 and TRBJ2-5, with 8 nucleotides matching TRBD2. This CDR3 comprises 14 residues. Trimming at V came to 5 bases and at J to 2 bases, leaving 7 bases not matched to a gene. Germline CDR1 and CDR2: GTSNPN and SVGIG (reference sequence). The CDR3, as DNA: TGTGCCTGGGGCGTGGCGGGGGGACAAGAGACCCAGTACTTC. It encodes CAWGVAGGQETQYF.

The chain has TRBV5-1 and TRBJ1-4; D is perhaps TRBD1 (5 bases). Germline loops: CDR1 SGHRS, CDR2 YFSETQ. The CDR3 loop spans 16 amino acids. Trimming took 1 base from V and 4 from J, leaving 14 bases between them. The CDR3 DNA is TGCGCCAGCAGCTTGATTTTAGGAGGGGTTAATGAAAAACTGTTTTTT. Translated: CASSLILGGVNEKLFF. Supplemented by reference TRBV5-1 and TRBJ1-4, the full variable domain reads KAGVTQTPRYLIKTRGQQVTLSCSPISGHRSVSWYQQTPGQGLQFLFEYFSETQRNKGNFPGRFSGRQFSNSRSEMNVSTLELGDSALYLCASSLILGGVNEKLFFGSGTQLSVL.

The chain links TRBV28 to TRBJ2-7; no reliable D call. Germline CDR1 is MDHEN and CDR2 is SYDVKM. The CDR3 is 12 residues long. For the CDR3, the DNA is TGTTCCAACAAGAAGGCGGCATACGAGCAGTACTTC. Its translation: CSNKKAAYEQYF.

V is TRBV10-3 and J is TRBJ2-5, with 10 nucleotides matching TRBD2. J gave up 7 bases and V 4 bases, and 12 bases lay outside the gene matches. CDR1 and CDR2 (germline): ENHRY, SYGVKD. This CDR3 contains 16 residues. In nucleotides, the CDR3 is TGTGCCATCAGTGGAACCCTACTAGCGGGAAGTGGGACCCAGTACTTC. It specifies CAISGTLLAGSGTQYF.

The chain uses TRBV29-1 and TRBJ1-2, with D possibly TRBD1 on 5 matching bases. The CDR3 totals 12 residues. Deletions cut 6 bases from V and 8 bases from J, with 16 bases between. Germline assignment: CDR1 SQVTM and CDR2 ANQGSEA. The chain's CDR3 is CSVQGVPGGYTF. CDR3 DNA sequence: TGCAGCGTCCAAGGGGTGCCGGGCGGCTACACCTTC.

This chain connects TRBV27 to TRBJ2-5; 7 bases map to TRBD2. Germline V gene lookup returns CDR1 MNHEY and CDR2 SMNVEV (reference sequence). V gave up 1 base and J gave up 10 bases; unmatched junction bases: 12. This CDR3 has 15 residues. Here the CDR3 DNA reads TGTGCCAGCAGTTTATTCGCCGGGGGATCGGGAGGCCAGTACTTC. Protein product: CASSLFAGGSGGQYF.

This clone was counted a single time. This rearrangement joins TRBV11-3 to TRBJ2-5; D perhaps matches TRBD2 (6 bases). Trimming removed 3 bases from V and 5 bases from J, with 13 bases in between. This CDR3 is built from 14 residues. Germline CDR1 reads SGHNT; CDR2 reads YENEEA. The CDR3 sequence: CASSFPGEGETQYF. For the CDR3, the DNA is TGTGCCAGCAGCTTCCCGGGAGAGGGGGAGACCCAGTACTTC.

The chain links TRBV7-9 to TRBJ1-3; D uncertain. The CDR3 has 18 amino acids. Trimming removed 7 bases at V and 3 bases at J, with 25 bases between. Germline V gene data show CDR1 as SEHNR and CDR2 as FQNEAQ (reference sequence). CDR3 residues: CASIQTSRENLFGNTIYF. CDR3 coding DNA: TGTGCCAGCATCCAGACTTCCCGGGAAAACCTTTTTGGAAACACCATATATTTT.

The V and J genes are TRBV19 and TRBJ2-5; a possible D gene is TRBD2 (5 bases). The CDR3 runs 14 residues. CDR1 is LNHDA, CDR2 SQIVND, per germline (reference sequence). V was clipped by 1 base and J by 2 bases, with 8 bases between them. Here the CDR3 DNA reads TGTGCCAGTAGTATAGGTCCGGGACAAGAGACCCAGTACTTC. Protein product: CASSIGPGQETQYF.